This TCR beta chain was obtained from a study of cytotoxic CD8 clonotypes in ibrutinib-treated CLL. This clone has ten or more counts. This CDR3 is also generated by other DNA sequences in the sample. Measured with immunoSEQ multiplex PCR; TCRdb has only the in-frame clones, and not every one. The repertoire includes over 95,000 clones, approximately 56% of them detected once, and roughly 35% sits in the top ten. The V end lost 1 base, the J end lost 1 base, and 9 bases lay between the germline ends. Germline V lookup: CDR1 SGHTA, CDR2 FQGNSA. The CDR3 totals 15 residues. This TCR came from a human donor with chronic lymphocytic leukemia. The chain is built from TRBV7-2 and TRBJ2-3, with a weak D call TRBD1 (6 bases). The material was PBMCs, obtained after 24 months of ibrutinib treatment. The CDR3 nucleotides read TGTGCCAGCAGCTTAGGGGCAGGGGGCACAGATACGCAGTATTTT. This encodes CASSLGAGGTDTQYF.